The clone carrying this T cell receptor (beta chain) was detected only once. The junction and the germline gene differ at one end; a read error may be behind it. TCRdb reprocessed the PCR reads with MiXCR, giving one entry per CDR3 protein. The table has tens of thousands of distinct CDR3 sequences, 36% seen once. Germline V gene data show CDR1 as MDHEN and CDR2 as SYDVKM. The CDR3 length is 15 residues. The sample is drawn from a study of molecular identifiers for immune sequencing clone quantification. The chain joins TRBV28 to TRBJ2-5, with D perhaps matching TRBD1 or TRBD2 (5 bases each). The sequence was collected from a human donor in good health. Some libraries in this study had Jurkat cell RNA spiked in. The source material was naive CD8+ T cells from blood, with Jurkat cell RNA spiked in. Subset indicated: FACS-sorted CD8+CD4-CCR7+CD45RA+ naive T cells. CDR3 DNA: TGTGCCAGCAGCATCCGGGACCGACTCCAAGAGACCCAGAACTTC. It translates to CASSIRDRLQETQNF. Drawing the rest from reference TRBV28 and TRBJ2-5, the complete variable domain is DVKVTQSSRYLVKRTGEKVFLECVQDMDHENMFWYRQDPGLGLRLIYFSYDVKMKEKGDIPEGYSVSREKKERFSLILESASTNQTSMYLCASSIRDRLQETQNFGPGTRLLVL.